The 31 T cell receptor beta chains given below trace back to one sample, sequenced in a study of T cells in Graves' hyperthyroidism and ophthalmopathy. Researchers amplified the TCR beta CDR3 regions from RNA transcripts. HTBI primers were the set used in a first-round RT-PCR of the TCR CDR3. Via MiXCR, TCRdb re-called the multiplex PCR reads, giving one row per CDR3 protein. This table has around 600,000 distinct CDR3 sequences, roughly 14% appearing once. The sequencing sample was made of blood. These receptors all stem from a woman in her 50s with Graves' ophthalmopathy.

This clonotype was seen many times. The chain couples TRBV29-1 to TRBJ1-1, with 8 bases matching TRBD1. The trim removed 4 bases at V and 0 bases at J, leaving 7 bases unmatched. Germline V gene sequence: CDR1 SQVTM, CDR2 ANQGSEA. CDR3 length: 15 residues. In nucleotides, the CDR3 is TGCAGCGTTGCCCCTGGACAGGGAATGAACACTGAAGCTTTCTTT. Translating it yields CSVAPGQGMNTEAFF.

This clonotype was detected many times. The V gene is TRBV6-1, the J gene TRBJ1-2; possible D gene TRBD1, 6 bases. The V end lost 6 bases, the J end lost 4 bases, and 12 bases lay between the germline ends. The CDR3 is made up of 13 amino acids. Looked up from germline, CDR1 is MNHNS and CDR2 is SASEGT. Here the CDR3 DNA reads TGTGCCAGCAGCGATGACAGGCGCTATGGCTACACCTTC. The encoded protein is CASSDDRRYGYTF.

This clonotype was seen at least ten times. V and J are TRBV11-2 and TRBJ2-7; 9 bases agree with TRBD2. With V trimmed by 7 bases and J by 4 bases, 8 bases remained unmatched. Per germline, CDR1 SGHAT and CDR2 FQNNGV. The length of the CDR3 is 14 residues. CDR3: CASTYLAGTYEQYF. The CDR3, as DNA: TGTGCCAGCACCTATCTAGCGGGGACTTACGAGCAGTACTTC.

The rearrangement uses TRBV12-3 or TRBV12-4 and TRBJ2-1, with D possibly being TRBD2 (5 bases). This CDR3 spans 15 amino acids. V was shortened by 1 base and J by 7 bases, with 14 bases between the two germline ends. CDR3 DNA sequence: TGTGCCAGCAGTTTAGGTCTAGCCCTAGGGAATGAGCAGTTCTTC. It is translated as CASSLGLALGNEQFF.

This clonotype appeared many times. This chain joins TRBV20-1 and TRBJ1-1; D perhaps matches TRBD1 (5 bases). The germline gives CDR1 DFQATT, CDR2 SNEGSKA (reference sequence). V lost 6 bases and J lost 5, with 16 bases in between. CDR3 length: 13 amino acids. CDR3: CSARRGPETEAFF. The CDR3 DNA follows: TGCAGTGCCAGACGGGGACCTGAGACTGAAGCTTTCTTT.

This clonotype came up once. CDR3 residues: CASSDAPTGLHTF. The CDR3 region has the DNA TGTGCCAGCAGTGACGCCCCCACAGGGCTTCACACCTTC. The genes are TRBV6-1 and TRBJ1-2; perhaps TRBD1 as D (6 bases). The germline V and J ends were trimmed by 3 bases and 12 bases, with 17 bases remaining between them. This CDR3 spans 13 amino acids. Germline V gene sequence: CDR1 MNHNS, CDR2 SASEGT.

This clonotype was counted at least ten times. The V call is TRBV3-1, the J call TRBJ2-5, with D maybe TRBD1 (6 bases). V lost 3 bases, J lost 3 bases, and 11 bases lay in between. Per germline, CDR1 LGHDT and CDR2 YNNKEL (reference sequence). The CDR3 is 14 residues long. CDR3 in amino acids: CASSHRRQEETQYF. For the CDR3, the DNA is TGTGCCAGCAGCCACCGTCGACAGGAAGAGACCCAGTACTTC.

This clonotype occurred many times. The chain carries TRBV7-9 and TRBJ2-3; no definite D call. V lost 9 bases and J 6 bases, leaving 13 bases between the germline ends. CDR3 length: 12 residues. The germline CDR1 and CDR2 sequences are SEHNR and FQNEAQ (reference sequence). In DNA form, the CDR3 reads TGTGCCAGTCGGCTGGGGTTGGATACGCAGTATTTT. Protein product: CASRLGLDTQYF.

This clonotype was detected a few times. A much bigger clone sits one base away, suggesting this may be a read error. V is TRBV14 and J is TRBJ2-3; D is unclear. The CDR3 extends over 13 amino acids. V was cut by 2 bases and J by 3 bases, with 6 bases left in between. Germline CDR1 SGHDN, CDR2 FVKESK. CDR3 sequence: CASSQRRTDTQYF. The CDR3, as DNA: TGTGCCAGCAGCCAAAGAAGGACAGATACGCAGTATTTT.

This clonotype turned up a few times. This chain links TRBV30 with TRBJ1-5, with 8 positions matching TRBD1. The CDR3 covers 16 residues. CDR1 and CDR2 from the germline V gene are GTSNPN and SVGIG (reference sequence). V was pared by 3 bases and J by 3 bases, with 10 bases of the junction left unmatched. The CDR3 bases are TGTGCCTGGAGCATTACAGGGGGAAAGGCCAATCAGCCCCAGCATTTT. Translating it yields CAWSITGGKANQPQHF.

This clonotype was observed many times. V usage is TRBV27 and J usage is TRBJ1-2; D gene ambiguous. Germline CDR1 MNHEY, CDR2 SMNVEV (reference sequence). With 5 bases removed from V and 1 base from J, the gap between germline ends came to 23 bases. The CDR3 extends over 18 amino acids. The CDR3 DNA is TGTGCCAGCAGTCACTCTTTATCTACAGAAGCATTTAACTATGGCTACACCTTC. Amino acid sequence: CASSHSLSTEAFNYGYTF.

This clonotype has more than one count but fewer than ten. The V call is TRBV25-1, the J call TRBJ1-5, with D hard to call. V was clipped by 0 bases and J by 4 bases, with 10 bases between them. The CDR3 consists of 15 residues. In germline, CDR1 is MGHDK, CDR2 SYGVNS. CDR3 region: CASSEYEELNQPQHF. CDR3 DNA sequence: TGTGCCAGCAGTGAATACGAAGAACTTAATCAGCCCCAGCATTTT. The full variable domain, in which reference TRBV25-1 and TRBJ1-5 provide the parts outside the CDR3, is EADIYQTPRYLVIGTGKKITLECSQTMGHDKMYWYQQDPGMELHLIHYSYGVNSTEKGDLSSESTVSRIRTEHFPLTLESARPSHTSQYLCASSEYEELNQPQHFGDGTRLSIL.

The chain employs TRBV15 and TRBJ2-4; D is undetermined. The V end lost 3 bases, the J end lost 2 bases, and 14 bases lay between the germline ends. The CDR3 extends over 16 amino acids. The V gene's germline CDR1 is LNHNV and CDR2 YYDKDF (reference sequence). CDR3 in amino acids: CATSSGLARSKNIQYF. CDR3 in DNA: TGTGCCACCAGCAGCGGCCTTGCTCGGTCCAAAAACATTCAGTACTTC.

This clonotype was counted many times. The chain links TRBV20-1 to TRBJ2-1; perhaps D is TRBD1 or TRBD2 (6 bases each). The V end lost 0 bases, the J end lost 4 bases, and 16 bases lay between the germline ends. Germline V CDR1 and CDR2: DFQATT, SNEGSKA (reference sequence). The CDR3 is 16 residues long. The CDR3 coding sequence is TGCAGTGCTAGAGAGTCCACAGGGAGGAAATACAATGAGCAGTTCTTC. Amino acid sequence: CSARESTGRKYNEQFF.

For the CDR3, the DNA is TGCGCCAGCAGCCAAGATCCAGCCGAGCAAGAGACCCAGTACTTC. Its translation: CASSQDPAEQETQYF. The chain employs TRBV4-3 and TRBJ2-5; D remains unclear. CDR1 and CDR2 from the germline V gene are LGHNA and YSLEER. Trimming stripped 0 bases from V and 2 bases from J, with 10 bases between. This CDR3 is built from 15 residues.

The chain combines TRBV13 with TRBJ1-1; possible D gene TRBD1, 5 bases. In germline, CDR1 is PRHDT, CDR2 FYEKMQ (reference sequence). V dropped 5 bases and J dropped 0 bases, with 10 bases sitting between them. This CDR3 has 14 amino acids. This chain's CDR3 is CASSLQDLNTEAFF. For the CDR3, the DNA is TGTGCCAGCAGCCTACAGGACCTGAACACTGAAGCTTTCTTT. Together with reference TRBV13 and TRBJ1-1, the CDR3 gives the full variable domain: AAGVIQSPRHLIKEKRETATLKCYPIPRHDTVYWYQQGPGQDPQFLISFYEKMQSDKGSIPDRFSAQQFSDYHSELNMSSLELGDSALYFCASSLQDLNTEAFFGQGTRLTVV.

This clonotype came up many times. The V and J genes are TRBV6-1 and TRBJ1-2; 7 positions agree with TRBD1. CDR1 MNHNS and CDR2 SASEGT come from the germline V gene. Losses at the gene ends were 1 base for V and 0 bases for J; bases not matched to a gene: 2. The length of the CDR3 is 15 residues. Here the CDR3 DNA reads TGTGCCAGCAGTGAAGGGGGACAGTCTAACTATGGCTACACCTTC. This sequence encodes CASSEGGQSNYGYTF.

The table lists this clonotype with many counts. The chain employs TRBV24-1 and TRBJ2-3, with TRBD1 matching 7 bases. The CDR3 spans 17 residues. The germline V gene encodes CDR1 KGHDR and CDR2 SFDVKD. With 3 bases clipped from V and 0 bases from J, the junction kept 8 bases outside the gene matches. CDR3 loop: CATSDIPQGDSTDTQYF. CDR3 coding DNA: TGTGCCACCAGTGATATACCCCAGGGGGACAGCACAGATACGCAGTATTTT.

A few counts support this clonotype. This rearrangement joins TRBV5-4 to TRBJ2-1; 13 bases are shared with TRBD2. The CDR3 spans 15 residues. Trimming cost V 4 bases and J 8 bases; bases outside gene matches: 6. CDR1 and CDR2 from the germline V gene are SGHNT and YYREEE (reference sequence). This CDR3 is CASSARTSGRYEQFF. The DNA of the CDR3 is TGTGCCAGCAGCGCCAGGACTAGCGGGAGATATGAGCAGTTCTTC.

This clonotype was observed many times. The chain has TRBV6-2 or TRBV6-3 and TRBJ2-1; D might be TRBD1 or TRBD2, each matching 9 bases. Germline V gene lookup returns CDR1 MNHEY and CDR2 SVGEGT. Trimming removed 6 bases from V and 10 bases from J, with 28 bases in between. The length of the CDR3 is 17 residues. The CDR3, as DNA: TGTGCCAGCAGACAGGGGGCAAGCGGGAGGACCCTGGGGGAGCAGTTCTTC. Amino acid sequence: CASRQGASGRTLGEQFF.

This chain uses TRBV7-9 with TRBJ2-3; D gene uncertain. Germline V gene sequence: CDR1 SEHNR, CDR2 FQNEAQ (reference sequence). Trimming stripped 0 bases from V and 5 bases from J, with 12 bases between. The CDR3 runs 15 residues. The CDR3: CASSLALPAEDTQYF. The CDR3 region has the DNA TGTGCCAGCAGCTTAGCGCTGCCGGCGGAAGATACGCAGTATTTT.

Of note for this clonotype: The germline gene is not matched at one end of the junction; a read error may be the cause. The rearrangement joins TRBV14 to TRBJ2-7; D gene unclear. The assigned J gene may be wrong: the sequence end matches TRBJ2-1 better. From germline, CDR1 is SGHDN and CDR2 FVKESK. The CDR3 consists of 12 residues. The CDR3 nucleotides are TGTGCCAGCAGTCAAGGAGTCTACGAGCAGTTCTTC. Amino acid sequence: CASSQGVYEQFF.

This clonotype was detected only a few times. The chain joins TRBV4-2 to TRBJ1-1; the D is unclear. CDR1 is LGHNA and CDR2 is YNFKEQ in the germline V gene. The CDR3 runs to 14 residues. V lost 4 bases, J lost 5 bases, and 14 bases lay in between. CDR3 bases: TGTGCCAGCAGCCCCGCGGTAGGGAAAACTGAAGCTTTCTTT. As protein: CASSPAVGKTEAFF.

The chain uses TRBV6-5 and TRBJ2-2, with D perhaps TRBD1 or TRBD2 (5 bases each). Trimming cost V 2 bases and J 5 bases, with 12 bases left between them. The V gene's germline CDR1 is MNHEY and CDR2 SVGAGI. The CDR3 runs 15 residues. CDR3 nucleotide sequence: TGTGCCAGCAGTTACAATAGGGGAGCAACCGGGGAGCTGTTTTTT. The encoded protein is CASSYNRGATGELFF.

This clonotype was counted at least ten times. J is TRBJ1-4 and V is TRBV12-3 or TRBV12-4; no firm D call. V gave up 7 bases and J gave up 8 bases, with 17 bases separating them. This CDR3 contains 14 residues. CDR3 protein: CASTTPGMGEKLFF. CDR3 bases: TGTGCCAGCACCACCCCGGGGATGGGAGAAAAACTGTTTTTT.

This clonotype was seen ten or more times. The chain carries TRBV30 and TRBJ1-1; D is unclear. V was cut by 1 base and J by 1 base, with 7 bases left in between. Germline loops: CDR1 GTSNPN, CDR2 SVGIG (reference sequence). This CDR3 region has 13 residues. The CDR3 region is CAWSENRNTEAFF. The CDR3, as DNA: TGTGCCTGGAGTGAGAATCGGAACACTGAAGCTTTCTTT.

This clonotype showed up many times. The chain combines TRBV6-1 with TRBJ2-6, with a possible D match to TRBD1 (6 bases). The CDR3 covers 17 residues. The germline CDR1 and CDR2 sequences are MNHNS and SASEGT. Trimming took off 5 bases at V and 2 bases at J, with 16 bases between the two ends. The CDR3 sequence: CASSYSGVGPGANVLTF. DNA for the CDR3: TGTGCCAGCAGTTATTCAGGGGTTGGGCCTGGGGCCAACGTCCTGACTTTC.

This chain links TRBV11-2 with TRBJ2-1; possibly TRBD2 for D (6 bases). There are 17 residues in the CDR3. Deletions cut 2 bases from V and 7 bases from J, with 21 bases between. Germline loops: CDR1 SGHAT, CDR2 FQNNGV. The CDR3 DNA sequence: TGTGCCAGCAGCTTATTTGACTCCGGGGGTCACGGAAATGAGCAGTTCTTC. Residues: CASSLFDSGGHGNEQFF.

The rearrangement joins TRBV4-1 to TRBJ1-5; 7 positions match TRBD1. V was clipped by 3 bases and J by 7 bases; unmatched bases: 15. CDR1 and CDR2 from the germline V gene are MGHRA and YSYEKL. This CDR3 has 17 amino acids. CDR3 region: CASSHQEGYRGWQPQHF. CDR3 DNA: TGCGCCAGCAGCCACCAAGAAGGGTACAGGGGATGGCAGCCCCAGCATTTT.

There are many counts of this clonotype. The chain combines TRBV12-3 or TRBV12-4 with TRBJ1-2, with TRBD1 identical over 9 bases. Trimming at V came to 6 bases and at J to 5 bases, leaving 13 bases not matched to a gene. The CDR3 loop spans 16 amino acids. The DNA of the CDR3 is TGTGCCAGCAGCCCGGACAGGGGACAGCTTCGGTATGGCTACACCTTC. Protein: CASSPDRGQLRYGYTF.

This clonotype was counted between two and nine times. This chain connects TRBV19 to TRBJ1-5, with unresolved D. The V gene lost 3 bases and the J gene lost 6 bases, with 15 bases spanning the gap. The CDR3 is 15 amino acids. Germline V gives CDR1 LNHDA, CDR2 SQIVND (reference sequence). The CDR3 region is CASSMGVGGGQPQHF. The CDR3, as DNA: TGTGCCAGTAGTATGGGTGTAGGCGGTGGTCAGCCCCAGCATTTT. Complete variable domain (other parts from reference TRBV19 and TRBJ1-5): DGGITQSPKYLFRKEGQNVTLSCEQNLNHDAMYWYRQDPGQGLRLIYYSQIVNDFQKGDIAEGYSVSREKKESFPLTVTSAQKNPTAFYLCASSMGVGGGQPQHFGDGTRLSIL.